This entry features one T cell receptor (beta chain) sequence. Its matching antigen is unknown. This record belongs to a study of T cell responses to AZD1222 COVID-19 vaccine. The study, taken as a whole, reports: Baseline testing showed seropositivity in only a handful of AZD1222 recipients. Donor demographics were predominantly white British with a female majority; clonal diversity may be underestimated. A reported finding is that nearly half of spike-specific TCRs target unmutated variant regions. Vaccine-related CD4 TCRs covered spike, predominating at 160-218 and 743-854.

Measured with immunoSEQ multiplex PCR; TCRdb has only the in-frame clones, and not every one. The sample shows approximately 270,000 clones, approximately 94% of them seen only once. J lost 9 bases, V lost 4 bases, and 12 bases had no gene match. Germline CDR1 is LGHDT and CDR2 is YNNKEL (reference sequence). The CDR3 covers 15 residues. The sample in question was peripheral blood, obtained 28 days after the second AZD1222 dose. The J gene is TRBJ2-4, the V gene TRBV3-1 (or the pseudogene TRBV3-2), with 7 bases aligning to TRBD1. The receptor was derived from an adult who received the AZD1222 COVID-19 vaccine. The CDR3 loop is CASSPSTGSGGIQYF. The CDR3 nucleotides are TGTGCCAGCAGCCCAAGCACAGGGTCAGGGGGCATTCAGTACTTC.